A selection of T cell receptor beta chains follows, all from one sample in a study of T cell responses to AZD1222 COVID-19 vaccine. Assay used: immunoSEQ multiplex PCR; TCRdb lists only in-frame clones, some missing. The table records approximately 200,000 clones, just over 90% of them present only once. Sequenced here: peripheral blood, sampled 28 days after the second AZD1222 dose. The receptors stem from an adult who received the AZD1222 COVID-19 vaccine. The CDR3 runs from the conserved cysteine through the conserved F or W. D genes are given only for firm matches. Clone sizes are given selectively: once, few, many, or a class where the clone is expanded.

j_call v_call clone_size d_call cdr3_nt cdr3_aa
TRBJ1-1 TRBV27 - - TGTGCCAGCAGTTTATACCCAGGGATCAACACTGAAGCTTTCTTT CASSLYPGINTEAFF
TRBJ1-1 TRBV12-3/TRBV12-4 once - TGTGCCAGCAGTTTGGGACAGAACACTGAAGCTTTCTTT CASSLGQNTEAFF
TRBJ2-1 TRBV18 - - TGTGCCAGCTCACCGGTCCGGGAAGACGAGCAGTTCTTC CASSPVREDEQFF
TRBJ2-1 TRBV7-8 - - TGTGCCAGCAGCCGACCCACTTGGGCGATGGGACGGACAGCCTGGCTGGATTACAATGAGCAGTTCTTC CASSRPTWAMGRTAWLDYNEQFF
TRBJ2-3 TRBV7-6 - TRBD2 TGTGCCAGCAGCCTCTGGACTAGCGGGAGTGGTGATACGCAGTATTTT CASSLWTSGSGDTQYF
TRBJ2-3 TRBV7-3 - TRBD2 TGTGCCAGCAGTTTTACTAGCGGGCGGGCAGATACGCAGTATTTT CASSFTSGRADTQYF
TRBJ2-7 TRBV7-2 - TRBD2 TGTGCCAGCAGCCCCCGGATAGCGGGGACCTACTACGAGCAGTACTTC CASSPRIAGTYYEQYF
TRBJ2-1 TRBV20-1 - TRBD2 TGCAGTGCTAGTAGGGCTAGCGGGACGGTATACAATGAGCAGTTCTTC CSASRASGTVYNEQFF
TRBJ2-7 TRBV5-6 - - TGTGCCAGCAGCTGGAGCGACGAGCAGTACTTC CASSWSDEQYF
TRBJ2-7 TRBV21-1 - - TGTGCCAGCAGCAAAAAGTACAGGGAGCAGTACTTC CASSKKYREQYF
TRBJ1-6 TRBV6-1 - - TGTGCCAGCAGTGAGAGGGGTGGTGGCAGGGCCCCTAACTATAATTCACCCCTCCACTTT CASSERGGGRAPNYNSPLHF
TRBJ1-1 TRBV28 - - TGTGCCAGCAGTACCCCGGGGAGACCCACTGAAGCTTTCTTT CASSTPGRPTEAFF
TRBJ2-4 TRBV28 - TRBD1 TGTGCCAGCAGTCCCCAGACAGGGAAAAGGGCCAAAAACATTCAGTACTTC CASSPQTGKRAKNIQYF
TRBJ2-7 TRBV7-9 - - TGTGCCAGCAGCTTACCAGTTGAGCAGTACTTC CASSLPVEQYF
TRBJ1-3 TRBV9 once TRBD1 TGTGCCAGCAGCGTAGGGGGACAGGCTACTGGAAACACCATATATTTT CASSVGGQATGNTIYF
TRBJ2-1 TRBV27 - TRBD2 TGTGCCAGCAGTTCCCAGCGGGGATACAATGAGCAGTTCTTC CASSSQRGYNEQFF
TRBJ2-7 TRBV18 - - TGTGCCAGCTCACCACCGTTGGGGGGCCCTATGGGCGAGCAGTACTTC CASSPPLGGPMGEQYF
TRBJ1-2 TRBV28 - - TGTGCCAGCAGTCCTCTCAGGGGTAACTATGGCTACACCTTC CASSPLRGNYGYTF
TRBJ1-2 TRBV2 - - TGTGCCAGCACTTCCCTACAGGGCGGCTATGGCTACACCTTC CASTSLQGGYGYTF
TRBJ2-7 TRBV27 - - TGTGCCAGCAGTTTAGTTTCGGGGGTACCCTACGAGCAGTACTTC CASSLVSGVPYEQYF
TRBJ2-7 TRBV28 - TRBD1 TGTGCCAGCCGCAAGAAGGGGACAGGGTCCTACGAGCAGTACTTC CASRKKGTGSYEQYF
TRBJ2-1 TRBV12-3/TRBV12-4 - - TGTGCCAGCAGTCTTGGGAGCGCCACTATCTTC CASSLGSATIF
TRBJ1-6 TRBV5-8 once - TGTGCCAGCAGCCCATCAGGAGGGAAAATATATAATTCACCCCTCCACTTT CASSPSGGKIYNSPLHF
TRBJ2-1 TRBV24-1 - TRBD2 TGTGCCACCAGTGCTCGGCGAGCGGGAGGATCCTACAATGAGCAGTTCTTC CATSARRAGGSYNEQFF
TRBJ2-7 TRBV11-2 once - TGTGCCAGCAGCGAACAAGGACTTTCCTACGAGCAGTACTTC CASSEQGLSYEQYF
TRBJ2-2 TRBV24-1 - - TGTGCCACCAAGGATGGGGAAACTAGCACCGGGGAGCTGTTTTTT CATKDGETSTGELFF
TRBJ1-1 TRBV18 - - TGTGCCAGCTCACGGACAGAGAACACTGAAGCTTTCTTT CASSRTENTEAFF
TRBJ1-5 TRBV7-8 - - TGTGCCAGCAGCTTGGGAGCTTCGGGAGGACAGCCCCAGCATTTT CASSLGASGGQPQHF
TRBJ1-5 TRBV29-1 - - TGCAGCGTTGAATTGGGGATGGGTCAGCCCCAGCATTTT CSVELGMGQPQHF
TRBJ2-1 TRBV3-1/TRBV3-2 - TRBD2 TGTGCCAGCAGCCAAGCGGCGGGAGTAGGCAATGAGCAGTTCTTC CASSQAAGVGNEQFF
TRBJ1-1 TRBV4-1 - - TGCGCCAGCAGCCCCCAATGGAACACTGAAGCTTTCTTT CASSPQWNTEAFF
TRBJ1-1 TRBV10-2 - - TGCGCCAGTGTGGGGACTGAAGCTTTCTTT CASVGTEAFF
TRBJ2-4 TRBV12-3/TRBV12-4 - - TGTGCCAGCAGCCGGGACCAGCCGGGCATTCAGTACTTC CASSRDQPGIQYF
TRBJ1-2 TRBV5-1 once - TGCGCCAGCGGCTTTGGCGGCAGGGGAGGCTATGGCTACACCTTC CASGFGGRGGYGYTF
TRBJ2-7 TRBV9 - TRBD1 TGTGCCAGCAGCCCTTTGCCGGGACAGGGAACCTACGAGCAGTACTTC CASSPLPGQGTYEQYF
TRBJ2-3 TRBV28 - - TGTGCCAGCAGCGCCCCGGGACCAGGGGAGAGGGATACGCAGTATTTT CASSAPGPGERDTQYF
TRBJ1-5 TRBV5-1 - - TGCGCCAGCAGCTTGGAGGCAGGGTATAGCAATCAGCCCCAGCATTTT CASSLEAGYSNQPQHF
TRBJ2-1 TRBV4-2 - TRBD2 TGTGCCAGCAGCCAAGAACTAGCGGGGTCGAATGAGCAGTTCTTC CASSQELAGSNEQFF